This is a list of T cell receptor beta chains from one sample in a study of metastatic and nonmetastatic thyroid tumors. Using MiXCR, TCRdb re-called clones from the PCR reads. The sample carries 89,000 or so clones, 8% to 9.5% recorded once. The sample comprised blood. These TCRs come from a female donor with papillary thyroid cancer or a benign thyroid nodule (not recorded which). Some clones in this sample may be carry-over from other donors' samples. Both conserved end residues are part of each CDR3. A D gene is named only where the DNA matches it firmly. Not all rows give a size; the values are once, few, many and, for expanded clones, a class.

>NA|TRBJ2-5|TRBV20-1|few
TGCAGTGCGAGGACAGGCGGGGTAGAGACCCAGTACTTC
CSARTGGVETQYF
>TRBD2|TRBJ2-3|TRBV5-1|many
TGCGCCAGCAGCTTCGGGGGGACCACAGATACGCAGTATTTT
CASSFGGTTDTQYF
>NA|TRBJ2-1|TRBV9|NA
TGTGCCAGCAGCGTAAGAGGGAGTGGATACAATGAGCAGTTCTTC
CASSVRGSGYNEQFF
>NA|TRBJ1-6|TRBV5-1|many
TGCGCCAGCAGCTTCCCGAATTCACCCCTCCACTTT
CASSFPNSPLHF
>TRBD1|TRBJ2-7|TRBV20-1|many
TGCAGTCTGGACAGGGGTTACGAGCAGTACTTC
CSLDRGYEQYF
>NA|TRBJ1-3|TRBV6-1|many
TGTGCCAGCAGTCAAACAGCGAGGGGGGGAAACACCATATATTTT
CASSQTARGGNTIYF
>NA|TRBJ1-5|TRBV28|many
TGTGCCAGCAGTTTACTCAGTAGCAATCAGCCCCAGCATTTT
CASSLLSSNQPQHF
>NA|TRBJ1-2|TRBV19|few
TGTGCCAGTAGTATTGACAGGTCTAACTATGGCTACACCTTC
CASSIDRSNYGYTF
>NA|TRBJ2-7|TRBV3-1|NA
TGTGCCAGCAGCCACGGCCGGGTCTACGAGCAGTACTTT
CASSHGRVYEQYF
>NA|TRBJ1-4|TRBV5-1|many
TGCGCCAGCAGCTTGGGGTCAACAACTAATGAAAAACTGTTTTTT
CASSLGSTTNEKLFF
>NA|TRBJ2-3|TRBV20-1|many
TGCAGTGCTCCCTCCGCAAATACGCAGTATTTT
CSAPSANTQYF
>NA|TRBJ2-5|TRBV27|NA
TGTGCCACCCGAGCGATTAACCAAGAGACCCAGTACTTC
CATRAINQETQYF
>NA|TRBJ1-5|TRBV6-4|large
TGTGCCAGCAGTCTAGAACAGCCGTATAGCAATCAGCCCCAGCATTTT
CASSLEQPYSNQPQHF
>TRBD1|TRBJ2-5|TRBV7-7|many
TGTGCCAGCAGCCGCGGACAGGGTTCAGGTTTACAGTACTTC
CASSRGQGSGLQYF
>TRBD1|TRBJ1-2|TRBV6-5|many
TGTGCCAGCAGTCCCTCGACAGGGGGCCTCCCTTCCCGGTATGGCTACACCTTC
CASSPSTGGLPSRYGYTF
>TRBD1|TRBJ1-3|TRBV9|many
TGTGCCAGCAGCGCTCGGGACAGGGCGTACACCATATATTTT
CASSARDRAYTIYF
>TRBD2|TRBJ2-5|TRBV19|NA
TGTGCCAGTAGTATAGGAGGACTAGCGGGACAAGAGACCCAGTACTTC
CASSIGGLAGQETQYF
>NA|TRBJ2-7|TRBV9|many
TGTGCCAGCAGCTTCAGACCTAGCTCCGCCGAGCAGTACTTC
CASSFRPSSAEQYF
>TRBD2|TRBJ2-5|TRBV7-2|many
TGTGCCAGCAGCCCAGGGACTAGCGGTCAAGAGACCCAGTACTTC
CASSPGTSGQETQYF
>TRBD1|TRBJ2-2|TRBV4-1|many
TGCGCCAGCAGCCAAGGGGGACAGGGGCACACCGGGGAGCTGTTTTTT
CASSQGGQGHTGELFF
>NA|TRBJ2-1|TRBV7-2|many
TGTGCCAGCAGCGGGTCCAGGGAAAATGAGCAGTTCTTC
CASSGSRENEQFF
>NA|TRBJ2-1|TRBV2|many
TGTGCCAGCAGTGCGGAAGGGCGGGGTCGGCAGTTCTTC
CASSAEGRGRQFF
>NA|TRBJ2-5|TRBV9|many
TGTGCCAGCAGCGTAGGGTTTGATGTAGGGGAGACCCAGTACTTC
CASSVGFDVGETQYF
>TRBD1|TRBJ2-1|TRBV5-1|NA
TGCGCCAGCAAACAGTTTTGGGGACAGGGGGTTGGTAATGAGCAGTTCTTC
CASKQFWGQGVGNEQFF
>TRBD1|TRBJ2-5|TRBV28|many
TGTGCCAGCAGCAGACGGACAGGGGCGAGAGAGACCCAGTACTTC
CASSRRTGARETQYF
>NA|TRBJ1-2|TRBV10-2|many
TGCGCCAGCAGTGAGCCCCGGGGACTCTACACCTTC
CASSEPRGLYTF
>NA|TRBJ2-3|TRBV15|many
TGTGCCACCAGCAGAGCGGCAGATACGCAGTATTTT
CATSRAADTQYF
>TRBD1|TRBJ1-1|TRBV27|many
TGTGCCAGCAGCCGGACAGGGGGCACTGAAGCTTTCTTT
CASSRTGGTEAFF
>NA|TRBJ2-7|TRBV11-2|NA
TGTGCCAGCAGCTTTTTAGGAGGGTGGGATGTTACCGAGCAGTACTTC
CASSFLGGWDVTEQYF
>NA|TRBJ2-2|TRBV9|many
TGTGCCAGCGGGGGGCGAGGGGAGCTGTTTTTT
CASGGRGELFF
>NA|TRBJ1-1|TRBV12-5|many
TGTGCTAGTGGTTTCCCCGACAGGCTCACTGAAGCTTTCTTT
CASGFPDRLTEAFF
>TRBD1|TRBJ2-3|TRBV6-6|many
TGTGCCAGCAGTTACCTATGGAGAGGATTGGGACAGGGGAGCACAGATACGCAGTATTTT
CASSYLWRGLGQGSTDTQYF
>TRBD2|TRBJ2-3|TRBV2|many
TGTGCCAGCACCCGACTAGCGGGGGGCACAGATACGCAGTATTTT
CASTRLAGGTDTQYF
>TRBD1|TRBJ1-3|TRBV30|many
TGTGCCTGGACGGCAGGGGGCTACTCTGGAAACACCATATATTTT
CAWTAGGYSGNTIYF
>NA|TRBJ2-1|TRBV30|many
TGTGCCCTGGGGAAGTTCGACAATGAGCAGTTCTTC
CALGKFDNEQFF
>TRBD2|TRBJ2-5|TRBV2|many
TGTGCCAGCACGTCCGCCCTAGCGGGGGGACAAGAGACCCAGTACTTC
CASTSALAGGQETQYF
>NA|TRBJ1-1|TRBV6-1|many
TGTGCCAGCAGTGCTTTCGGAAGGGGCAGTGAAGCTTTCTTT
CASSAFGRGSEAFF